The rows below give T cell receptor beta chains drawn from one sample of a study of shared clonotypes between healthy human individuals. Sequencing used immunoSEQ multiplex PCR; TCRdb keeps in-frame clones, though not all of them. The sample has a few million clones, more than 80% seen once; the top ten hold about 0.39%. The sequencing input was naive CD4+ T cells from PBMCs. The source of these receptors is a young man in good health. Some clones in this sample may be carry-over from other donors' samples. CDR3s include the opening cysteine and the closing phenylalanine or tryptophan. Part of the rows lack a size; the others show once, few, many or a class for expanded clones.

CDR3 protein | clone size | J gene | V gene
CASSPNGQPQHF | few | TRBJ1-5 | TRBV2
CASSRTGEANEKLFF | - | TRBJ1-4 | TRBV5-4
CASRGPTNGYTF | - | TRBJ1-2 | TRBV6-1
CASSRRGPTSTGELFF | - | TRBJ2-2 | TRBV14
CSVDFGGSYEQYF | - | TRBJ2-7 | TRBV29-1
CASSFKGNYEQYF | - | TRBJ2-7 | TRBV27
CASSPRQGLNYGYTF | - | TRBJ1-2 | TRBV19
CASSYRQENYGYTF | - | TRBJ1-2 | TRBV6-6
CASSSQVNTEAFF | few | TRBJ1-1 | TRBV7-3
CASSFSPASSSTDTQYF | - | TRBJ2-3 | TRBV7-9
CASSLDGRGVDTQYF | - | TRBJ2-3 | TRBV11-2
CASSLLPGGLGEQFF | - | TRBJ2-1 | TRBV11-2
CASFGGSWRYGYTF | - | TRBJ1-2 | TRBV27
CATQPRQGAGEKLFF | - | TRBJ1-4 | TRBV10-3
CASSLEQGHEQYF | - | TRBJ2-7 | TRBV27
CASSLGSPGTEAFF | - | TRBJ1-1 | TRBV7-9
CASSPGGTSGGEQYF | - | TRBJ2-7 | TRBV5-1
CASTATGGGYTF | - | TRBJ1-2 | TRBV6-5
CASRAGAPSGEQYF | - | TRBJ2-7 | TRBV5-1
CASSPWRANTEAFF | - | TRBJ1-1 | TRBV18
CASRGQGITEAFF | - | TRBJ1-1 | TRBV25-1
CASSMDRSNQPQHF | few | TRBJ1-5 | TRBV19
CASSPSGSRGTQYF | - | TRBJ2-3 | TRBV7-9
CASSRAGGGQPQHF | - | TRBJ1-5 | TRBV19
CASTPRDSRLQPNYGYTF | - | TRBJ1-2 | TRBV19
CASSLGTAGPYEQYF | - | TRBJ2-7 | TRBV5-1
CASSDSSGTGYTF | - | TRBJ1-2 | TRBV6-4
CASRGQGARNEQFF | - | TRBJ2-1 | TRBV25-1
CASSLEGLAAYEQYF | - | TRBJ2-7 | TRBV7-2
CASSVGGNSGNTIYF | - | TRBJ1-3 | TRBV9
CASSLSRTENTEAFF | few | TRBJ1-1 | TRBV27
CASSFNIFGSSYEQYF | - | TRBJ2-7 | TRBV7-3
CASSARQVSSYNEQFF | - | TRBJ2-1 | TRBV9
CAWSQLQLNTGELFF | - | TRBJ2-2 | TRBV30
CASSYGVFTEAFF | - | TRBJ1-1 | TRBV6-5
CASSLGSTGRHETQYF | - | TRBJ2-5 | TRBV7-2
CASSSRYKLAGGVNTGELFF | - | TRBJ2-2 | TRBV27
CASSSTSGRVTGELFF | - | TRBJ2-2 | TRBV7-2
CASLLGGLRYEQYF | - | TRBJ2-7 | TRBV6-1
CSVGDGVRGVAFF | - | TRBJ1-1 | TRBV29-1
CASSVGLAGGFETQYF | - | TRBJ2-5 | TRBV25-1
CASSGGWTARTYYGYTF | - | TRBJ1-2 | TRBV2
CASSPPSSGRGYEQFF | - | TRBJ2-1 | TRBV18
CASSLGSGYNEQFF | once | TRBJ2-1 | TRBV5-1
CSVGGLGASEAFF | - | TRBJ1-1 | TRBV29-1
CASSEAEGSAQYF | - | TRBJ2-3 | TRBV2
CASSLSLGANTGELFF | once | TRBJ2-2 | TRBV19
CASRGQGLSGNTIYF | - | TRBJ1-3 | TRBV6-5
CASSFHSAYNSPLHF | - | TRBJ1-6 | TRBV28
CASSERQGPYGYTF | - | TRBJ1-2 | TRBV9
CASSESRQPNEKLFF | - | TRBJ1-4 | TRBV10-2
CASSRTGGRPDGYTF | - | TRBJ1-2 | TRBV19
CASSQGPGELNEQFF | - | TRBJ2-1 | TRBV4-3
CATSRDDRPQHF | few | TRBJ1-5 | TRBV15
CASSFRDRGTGELFF | - | TRBJ2-2 | TRBV7-9
CASSLGQNNEQFF | - | TRBJ2-1 | TRBV11-2
CATSRVGTGGLLAYEQYF | - | TRBJ2-7 | TRBV15
CASSDRDRRETQYF | - | TRBJ2-5 | TRBV9
CASSAGLVGNQPQHF | - | TRBJ1-5 | TRBV6-4